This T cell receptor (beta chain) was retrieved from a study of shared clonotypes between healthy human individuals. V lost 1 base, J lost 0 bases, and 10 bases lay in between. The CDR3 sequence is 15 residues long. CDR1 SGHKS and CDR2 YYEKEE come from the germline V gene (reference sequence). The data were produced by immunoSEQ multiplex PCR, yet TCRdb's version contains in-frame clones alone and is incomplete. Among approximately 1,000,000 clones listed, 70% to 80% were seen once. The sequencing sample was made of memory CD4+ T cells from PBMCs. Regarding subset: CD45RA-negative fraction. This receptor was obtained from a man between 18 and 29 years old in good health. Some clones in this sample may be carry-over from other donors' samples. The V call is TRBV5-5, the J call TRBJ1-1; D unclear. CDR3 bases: TGTGCCAGCAGCTTGTCACTTCGAATGAACACTGAAGCTTTCTTT. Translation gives CASSLSLRMNTEAFF.